This TCR beta chain was captured by sequencing in a study of graft-versus-host responses after intestinal transplantation. The overall study: Every transplant recipient was induced with anti-thymocyte globulin, then maintained on tacrolimus and steroids for approximately three years.

For this clone: Its specificity is not known.

Per the germline V gene, CDR1 is SGHTA and CDR2 is FQGTGA. The V and J ends lost 0 bases and 6 bases, in that order; junction bases with no gene match: 5. The length of the CDR3 is 16 residues. Method: immunoSEQ multiplex PCR; TCRdb's copy keeps in-frame clones and lacks some. The table lists roughly 97,000 clones, 91% of them singletons. V gene TRBV7-3 combines with J gene TRBJ2-3; 11 bases map to TRBD2. The sample here was unstimulated CD4+ T cells sorted from spleen or lymph node cells, taken before transplant. The receptor comes from a human donor who was the organ donor for an intestinal transplant. This chain's CDR3 is CASSLTSGGGLDTQYF. CDR3 sequence (DNA): TGTGCCAGCAGCTTAACTAGCGGGGGGGGCCTGGATACGCAGTATTTT.